A single T cell receptor beta chain is shown here with its context. CDR3 length equals 13 residues. The V gene lost 7 bases and the J gene lost 6 bases, with 13 bases spanning the gap. Per germline, CDR1 MNHEY and CDR2 SVGAGI. This specimen belongs to a study of blood T cell repertoires in COVID-19. Study-level background: Acute-phase and convalescent COVID-19 samples originated in the United States, Italy and Spain.

Authors' analysis steps: Amplification from reference gene primers served as the basis for estimated nucleated cell counts. Assay: immunoSEQ multiplex PCR; the TCRdb copy retains only in-frame clones and omits some. The DNA was the basis for D and trimming; V, J and clone size are from that table. The repertoire holds about 240,000 clones, with roughly 82% as singletons. Sequenced material: peripheral blood. This sequence joins TRBV6-5 and TRBJ2-1; D is perhaps TRBD2 (6 bases). This TCR derives from an elderly man with acute or convalescent COVID-19. In DNA form, the CDR3 reads TGTGCCAGCAACTCCCCGGGACTCAATGAGCAGTTCTTC. Its translation: CASNSPGLNEQFF.